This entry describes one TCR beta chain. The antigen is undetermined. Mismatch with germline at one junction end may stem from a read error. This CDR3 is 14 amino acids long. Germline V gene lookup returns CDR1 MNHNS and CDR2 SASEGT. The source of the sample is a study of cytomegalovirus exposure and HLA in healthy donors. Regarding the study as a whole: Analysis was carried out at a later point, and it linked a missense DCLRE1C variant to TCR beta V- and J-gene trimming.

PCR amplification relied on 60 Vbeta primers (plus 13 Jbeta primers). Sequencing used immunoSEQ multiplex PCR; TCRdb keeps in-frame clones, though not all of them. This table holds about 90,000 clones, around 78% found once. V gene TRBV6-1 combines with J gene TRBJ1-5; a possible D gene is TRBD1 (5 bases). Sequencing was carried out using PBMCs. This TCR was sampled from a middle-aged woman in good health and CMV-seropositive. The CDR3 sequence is CAISESRVGQPQHF. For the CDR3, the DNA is TGTGCCATCAGTGAGTCCAGGGTTGGACAGCCCCAGCATTTT.